Below, 21 T cell receptor beta chains from the same sample are listed, as sequenced in a study of blood T cell repertoires in COVID-19 (dated by TCRdb to about 2020). The library was generated by the immunoSEQ multiplex PCR assay. The table was pulled from immuneACCESS by TCRdb, which kept in-frame rearrangements only. Such tables lose some clones; where checked, under half of the loss comes from unresolved V genes, and the rest has no known cause. This sample is represented by over 95,000 clones; 85% of them were singletons. Around an eighth of the sample rests with the top ten. Sequenced material: peripheral blood. The receptors stem from a human donor in a cohort sampled during active COVID-19.

This clone was picked up one time. The J gene is TRBJ1-3, the V gene TRBV7-9; possible D gene TRBD1, 5 bases. The germline gives CDR1 SEHNR, CDR2 FQNEAQ (reference sequence). The ends were cut back, 1 base at V and 14 bases at J, with 15 bases in the middle. This CDR3 has 13 amino acids. CDR3 in DNA: TGTGCCAGCAGCTTAGGACAGCCAAGGAGCGTATATTTT. Residues: CASSLGQPRSVYF.

The chain links TRBV6-5 to TRBJ2-7; D remains unclear. The CDR3 totals 13 residues. Trimming took off 2 bases at V and 3 bases at J, with 8 bases between the two ends. CDR1 is MNHEY, CDR2 SVGAGI, per germline. This CDR3 is CASSYGPNYEQYF. The CDR3 nucleotides read TGTGCCAGCAGTTACGGGCCTAACTACGAGCAGTACTTC.

In the case of this clone: An end of the junction differs from the germline gene, which may be a read error. The V call is TRBV6-1, the J call TRBJ1-5, with D uncertain. Germline loops: CDR1 MNHNS, CDR2 SASEGT. This CDR3 is built from 15 residues. CDR3 loop: CASSEDLGRHQPQHF. The CDR3 DNA reads TGTGCCAGCAGCGAAGACCTGGGCAGGCATCAGCCCCAGCATTTT.

There are a few counts of this clone. CDR3 sequence (DNA): TGTGCCAGCAGCTTAAGGGACAGGATTGAAGCTTTCTTT. Its translation: CASSLRDRIEAFF. This chain joins TRBV7-2 and TRBJ1-1; 8 positions match TRBD1. This CDR3 spans 13 amino acids. The germline V gene encodes CDR1 SGHTA and CDR2 FQGNSA. The J segment lost 7 bases and the V segment lost 2 bases, leaving 3 bases of the junction unmatched.

The rearrangement uses TRBV9 and TRBJ1-6; TRBD1 might be the D (5 bases). The germline V gene has CDR1 SGDLS and CDR2 YYNGEE. V was trimmed by 4 bases and J by 7 bases, leaving 9 bases between them. CDR3 length: 13 amino acids. The CDR3 loop is CASSSNRNSPLHF. The CDR3 DNA is TGTGCCAGCAGCTCTAACAGGAATTCACCCCTCCACTTT.

The V and J genes are TRBV2 and TRBJ2-7, with TRBD1 identical over 12 bases. CDR1 SNHLY and CDR2 FYNNEI come from the germline V gene. V was clipped by 7 bases and J by 7 bases; unmatched bases: 5. CDR3 length: 13 amino acids. The CDR3 sequence is CASTGQGAWEQYF. In nucleotides, the CDR3 is TGTGCCAGCACGGGACAGGGGGCGTGGGAGCAGTACTTC. Based on the CDR3 plus reference TRBV2 and TRBJ2-7, the full variable domain is EPEVTQTPSHQVTQMGQEVILRCVPISNHLYFYWYRQILGQKVEFLVSFYNNEISEKSEIFDDQFSVERPDGSNFTLKIRSTKLEDSAMYFCASTGQGAWEQYFGPGTRLTVT.

The rearrangement joins TRBV7-3 to TRBJ2-3, with 8 nucleotides matching TRBD2. The CDR3 is made up of 17 amino acids. J gave up 3 bases and V 2 bases, and 10 bases lay outside the gene matches. Per germline, CDR1 SGHTA and CDR2 FQGTGA. CDR3 residues: CASSLPAGGTMTDTQYF. CDR3 sequence (DNA): TGTGCCAGCAGCTTACCCGCGGGGGGAACTATGACAGATACGCAGTATTTT.

The chain combines TRBV2 with TRBJ2-3; TRBD1 matches 10 bases. The V and J ends lost 5 bases and 1 base, in that order; junction bases with no gene match: 3. This CDR3 is 15 amino acids long. The V gene's germline CDR1 is SNHLY and CDR2 FYNNEI. Here the CDR3 DNA reads TGTGCCAGCAGTCGGGGGACAGGGGGCACAGATACGCAGTATTTT. It translates to CASSRGTGGTDTQYF.

On this clone itself: At the DNA level, this CDR3 is encoded by other sequences in the same sample as well. The chain couples TRBV7-3 to TRBJ2-3, with 11 bases aligning to TRBD2. The ends lost 2 bases at V and 3 bases at J; junction bases unmatched: 1. Germline CDR1 and CDR2: SGHTA and FQGTGA. This CDR3 spans 15 amino acids. CDR3 nucleotide sequence: TGTGCCAGCAGCTTATTAGCGGGGGGGACAGATACGCAGTATTTT. Its protein is CASSLLAGGTDTQYF.

This clone was seen only a few times. The genes are TRBV3-1 (or the pseudogene TRBV3-2) and TRBJ1-2; 7 bases match TRBD1. The trim removed 4 bases at V and 6 bases at J, leaving 5 bases unmatched. CDR1 is LGHDT, CDR2 YNNKEL, per germline (reference sequence). The CDR3 contains 13 residues. The CDR3 DNA follows: TGTGCCAGCAGCCTAAACAGGGGTAATGGCTACACCTTC. Translation gives CASSLNRGNGYTF.

This chain joins TRBV6-5 and TRBJ1-1; 8 nucleotides agree with TRBD1. The CDR3 totals 14 residues. In germline, CDR1 is MNHEY, CDR2 SVGAGI. V was pared by 5 bases and J by 1 base, with 3 bases of the junction left unmatched. CDR3: CASSRTGSNTEAFF. The CDR3 DNA is TGTGCCAGCAGTCGGACAGGGTCGAACACTGAAGCTTTCTTT.

V gene TRBV6-1 combines with J gene TRBJ1-5; 7 bases are a match to TRBD1. The CDR3 has 16 amino acids. Germline V gene lookup returns CDR1 MNHNS and CDR2 SASEGT. V lost 4 bases to trimming and J lost 1 base; unmatched junction nucleotides: 7. CDR3 bases: TGTGCCAGCAGTGTCTCCCGGGACAGAAGCAATCAGCCCCAGCATTTT. Translating it yields CASSVSRDRSNQPQHF.

This sequence joins TRBV6-2 or TRBV6-3 and TRBJ1-4, with D possibly matching TRBD1 (6 bases). This CDR3 contains 14 residues. Looked up from germline, CDR1 is MNHEY and CDR2 is SVGEGT. V lost 6 bases and J lost 6, with 14 bases in between. The DNA of the CDR3 is TGTGCCAGCAGCTCAACAGGGTTGCATGAAAAACTGTTTTTT. Its protein is CASSSTGLHEKLFF.

This sequence joins TRBV19 and TRBJ2-1, with D possibly TRBD1 on 6 matching bases. The CDR3 extends over 14 amino acids. The V end was cut by 5 bases, the J end by 6 bases, with 14 bases between. The germline V gene has CDR1 LNHDA and CDR2 SQIVND (reference sequence). DNA of the CDR3: TGTGCCAGTAGTCCCCTGGGCAGGGGCAATGAGCAGTTCTTC. Amino acids: CASSPLGRGNEQFF.

V gene TRBV28 combines with J gene TRBJ1-5; D gene unclear. CDR3 length equals 15 residues. The germline gives CDR1 MDHEN, CDR2 SYDVKM. Trimming stripped 7 bases from V and 2 bases from J, with 15 bases between. The CDR3 DNA follows: TGTGCCAGCAATTCGGGAGGCTTTGGCAATCAGCCCCAGCATTTT. Its protein product is CASNSGGFGNQPQHF.

V usage is TRBV9 and J usage is TRBJ1-2; 7 bases agree with TRBD1. V gave up 0 bases and J gave up 2 bases; unmatched junction bases: 7. CDR1 is SGDLS and CDR2 is YYNGEE in the germline V gene. The CDR3 extends over 16 amino acids. CDR3 DNA: TGTGCCAGCAGCGTAGGTTCAGGGGGTAACAACTATGGCTACACCTTC. The encoded protein is CASSVGSGGNNYGYTF.

This chain joins TRBV6-1 and TRBJ2-2; the D gene is possibly TRBD2 (6 bases). The germline V gene has CDR1 MNHNS and CDR2 SASEGT. V lost 3 bases to trimming and J lost 2 bases, with 10 bases between them. There are 15 residues in the CDR3. The CDR3 is CASSDVGLNTGELFF. CDR3 DNA: TGTGCCAGCAGTGATGTGGGACTTAACACCGGGGAGCTGTTTTTT.

The chain is built from TRBV5-1 and TRBJ1-2, with 9 bases aligning to TRBD1. The CDR3 sequence is 15 residues long. The trim removed 4 bases at V and 8 bases at J, leaving 12 bases unmatched. The germline gives CDR1 SGHRS, CDR2 YFSETQ. The CDR3 coding sequence is TGCGCCAGCAGCGGCCGGGACAGGGCTCCCTTCGGCTACACCTTC. This sequence encodes CASSGRDRAPFGYTF.

The chain employs TRBV7-2 and TRBJ2-7, with 11 bases fitting TRBD2. CDR3 length equals 16 residues. Losses at the gene ends were 1 base for V and 3 bases for J; bases not matched to a gene: 5. Germline CDR1 SGHTA, CDR2 FQGNSA. This chain's CDR3 is CASSLDLAGGVYEQYF. The CDR3 DNA reads as TGTGCCAGCAGCTTAGACTTAGCGGGGGGGGTCTACGAGCAGTACTTC.

V usage is TRBV19 and J usage is TRBJ2-1; 11 nucleotides agree with TRBD2. Germline assignment: CDR1 LNHDA and CDR2 SQIVND (reference sequence). CDR3 length equals 18 residues. With 5 bases clipped from V and 0 bases from J, the junction kept 9 bases outside the gene matches. CDR3 in amino acids: CASSLSLAGDNSYNEQFF. DNA of the CDR3: TGTGCCAGTAGTCTGTCACTAGCGGGGGATAACTCCTACAATGAGCAGTTCTTC.

The chain links TRBV14 to TRBJ1-5, with D perhaps TRBD1 (6 bases). V shed 4 bases and J shed 3 bases, with 7 bases lying between them. There are 13 residues in the CDR3. The germline V gene has CDR1 SGHDN and CDR2 FVKESK. Written as DNA, the CDR3 is TGTGCCAGCAGCCGGGGGCTCAATCAGCCCCAGCATTTT. Encoded protein: CASSRGLNQPQHF.